This T cell receptor beta chain derives from a study of blood T cell repertoires in COVID-19. As processed by the authors: Counts of nucleated cells, estimated from reference gene primer amplification, were obtained. Method: immunoSEQ multiplex PCR; TCRdb's copy keeps in-frame clones and lacks some. D and trimming come from the DNA, and the V and J calls and clone size come from that table. The table lists fewer than 450,000 clones, 70% to 90% of them singletons. V dropped 3 bases and J dropped 2 bases, with 11 bases sitting between them. The CDR3 sequence is 14 residues long. Sequenced sample: PBMCs or T cells enriched from blood (not recorded which). The chain combines TRBV23-1 with TRBJ2-7; TRBD2 might be the D (5 bases). TRBV23-1 is flagged as an ORF with uncertain function. The sequence was collected from a woman under 30 who had recovered from COVID-19. The CDR3 DNA reads as TGCGCCAGCAGTCACCCCCGGGGTACCTACGAGCAGTACTTC. Amino acid sequence: CASSHPRGTYEQYF.